This is a list of T cell receptor beta chains from one sample in a study of T cells in Graves' hyperthyroidism and ophthalmopathy. TCRdb analysed the multiplex PCR reads with MiXCR anew, one entry per CDR3 protein. Here the sample spans 150,000 or so distinct CDR3 sequences, about 9% being singletons. What was sequenced was blood. These receptors were obtained from a woman between 18 and 29 years old with Graves' hyperthyroidism that later progressed to Graves' ophthalmopathy. CDR3s include the opening cysteine and the closing phenylalanine or tryptophan. Fields, in order: D gene, J gene, V gene, clone size, CDR3 DNA, CDR3 protein. D genes are given only for firm matches. Part of the rows lack a size; the others show once, few, many or a class for expanded clones.

d_call: -
j_call: TRBJ2-5
v_call: TRBV20-1
clone_size: many
cdr3_nt: TGCAGTGCTAGCGCTCTGAAAGAGACCCAGTACTTC
cdr3_aa: CSASALKETQYF

d_call: TRBD2
j_call: TRBJ2-1
v_call: TRBV11-2
clone_size: -
cdr3_nt: TGTGCCAGCAGCTTCTATAATAGACTAGCGGGAGGGCCTTTGAATGAGCAGTTCTTC
cdr3_aa: CASSFYNRLAGGPLNEQFF

d_call: -
j_call: TRBJ2-2
v_call: TRBV5-1
clone_size: -
cdr3_nt: TGCGCCAGCAGCTGGGACACGAACACCGGGGAGCTGTTTTTT
cdr3_aa: CASSWDTNTGELFF

d_call: TRBD2
j_call: TRBJ2-1
v_call: TRBV12-3/TRBV12-4
clone_size: many
cdr3_nt: TGTGCCAGCAGTTTTCGAGCGGGGAGCTACAATGAGCAGTTCTTC
cdr3_aa: CASSFRAGSYNEQFF

d_call: -
j_call: TRBJ2-3
v_call: TRBV4-1
clone_size: -
cdr3_nt: TGCGCCAGCAGCCAAGATCCCGGGTCTGAGGGCACAGATACGCAGTATTTT
cdr3_aa: CASSQDPGSEGTDTQYF

d_call: TRBD1
j_call: TRBJ2-7
v_call: TRBV29-1
clone_size: -
cdr3_nt: TGCAGCGTCGCCGGGACAGCCTCCTCCTACGAGCAGTACTTC
cdr3_aa: CSVAGTASSYEQYF

d_call: -
j_call: TRBJ2-5
v_call: TRBV9
clone_size: many
cdr3_nt: TGTGCCAGCAGCCCCACGGTTTTCTATTCCAAAGAGACCCAGTACTTC
cdr3_aa: CASSPTVFYSKETQYF

d_call: -
j_call: TRBJ2-2
v_call: TRBV6-2/TRBV6-3
clone_size: many
cdr3_nt: TGTGCCAGCAGATCCTCGGGCTTCTCCCCCGGGGAGCTGTTTTTT
cdr3_aa: CASRSSGFSPGELFF

d_call: -
j_call: TRBJ1-4
v_call: TRBV18
clone_size: few
cdr3_nt: TGTGCCAGCTCACTTTTGGCGGATGAAAAACTGTTTTTT
cdr3_aa: CASSLLADEKLFF

d_call: TRBD2
j_call: TRBJ2-7
v_call: TRBV7-2
clone_size: many
cdr3_nt: TGTGCCAGCAGCTTATTTCCTAGCGGGAGGGGCGAGCAGTACTTC
cdr3_aa: CASSLFPSGRGEQYF

d_call: TRBD2
j_call: TRBJ2-3
v_call: TRBV7-3
clone_size: many
cdr3_nt: TGTGCCAGCAGCTTAACGCCTAGCGGGATGGTAGATACGCAGTATTTT
cdr3_aa: CASSLTPSGMVDTQYF

d_call: TRBD1
j_call: TRBJ2-7
v_call: TRBV15
clone_size: many
cdr3_nt: TGTGCCACCAGCAGAGACCCTGGGACAGGGGCAACTCACGAGCAGTACTTC
cdr3_aa: CATSRDPGTGATHEQYF

d_call: -
j_call: TRBJ2-5
v_call: TRBV28
clone_size: many
cdr3_nt: TGTGCCAGCAGTTTGTTCAAAGTCGCCAAAGAGACCCAGTACTTC
cdr3_aa: CASSLFKVAKETQYF

d_call: TRBD2
j_call: TRBJ2-1
v_call: TRBV15
clone_size: many
cdr3_nt: TGTGCCACCAGCAGAGGCATGGGCGGGGGGGCCGGCGATGAGCAGTTCTTC
cdr3_aa: CATSRGMGGGAGDEQFF

d_call: TRBD1
j_call: TRBJ2-7
v_call: TRBV6-4
clone_size: few
cdr3_nt: TGTGCCAGCAGTTGGGGGGGTGACAGGGGGTCCTACGAGCAGTACTTC
cdr3_aa: CASSWGGDRGSYEQYF

d_call: -
j_call: TRBJ2-5
v_call: TRBV6-6
clone_size: many
cdr3_nt: TGTGCCAGCAGTTACTCTGGGGGGGGGGCAACAGAGACCCAGTACTTC
cdr3_aa: CASSYSGGGATETQYF

d_call: TRBD1
j_call: TRBJ2-7
v_call: TRBV7-9
clone_size: many
cdr3_nt: TGTGCCAGCAGCTTAGAAAATAACAGGGGCTACGAGCAGTACTTC
cdr3_aa: CASSLENNRGYEQYF

d_call: TRBD2
j_call: TRBJ2-1
v_call: TRBV20-1
clone_size: many
cdr3_nt: TGCAGTGCTTCCCCGAGTAGCGGGGGATACAATGAGCAGTTCTTC
cdr3_aa: CSASPSSGGYNEQFF

d_call: -
j_call: TRBJ1-2
v_call: TRBV2
clone_size: many
cdr3_nt: TGTGCCAGCAGTGATGCGGGTGTAATCTATGGCTACACCTTC
cdr3_aa: CASSDAGVIYGYTF

d_call: -
j_call: TRBJ2-2
v_call: TRBV11-1
clone_size: many
cdr3_nt: TGTGCCAGCAGTTGGACCGACGGATACACCGGGGAGCTGTTTTTT
cdr3_aa: CASSWTDGYTGELFF

d_call: -
j_call: TRBJ1-1
v_call: TRBV30
clone_size: many
cdr3_nt: TGTGCCTGGAGTGTACAGGTGAACACTGAAGCTTTCTTT
cdr3_aa: CAWSVQVNTEAFF

d_call: TRBD1
j_call: TRBJ2-5
v_call: TRBV5-1
clone_size: -
cdr3_nt: TGCGCCAGCAGCCCTCGGGACAGGGGGCAAGAGACCCAGTACTTC
cdr3_aa: CASSPRDRGQETQYF

d_call: -
j_call: TRBJ2-5
v_call: TRBV6-1
clone_size: many
cdr3_nt: TGTGCCAGCAGTCAGGGACCGCTCCAAGAGACCCAGTACTTC
cdr3_aa: CASSQGPLQETQYF

d_call: -
j_call: TRBJ2-3
v_call: TRBV7-8
clone_size: many
cdr3_nt: TGTGCCAGCAGCTTATTTTGGGCTACGAACGCCAAGAATACGCAGTATTTT
cdr3_aa: CASSLFWATNAKNTQYF

d_call: -
j_call: TRBJ2-1
v_call: TRBV30
clone_size: many
cdr3_nt: TGTGCCTGGGACATAACATACAATGAGCAGTTCTTC
cdr3_aa: CAWDITYNEQFF

d_call: -
j_call: TRBJ2-1
v_call: TRBV9
clone_size: -
cdr3_nt: TGTGCCAGCAGCGTAGGATCCGGGAGTGGTAATGAGCAGTTCTTC
cdr3_aa: CASSVGSGSGNEQFF